The TCR beta chain described here comes from a study of T cell responses to AZD1222 COVID-19 vaccine. Study-wide findings and caveats: At baseline, just five to seven AZD1222 recipients tested seropositive. Donor demographics were predominantly white British with a female majority; clonal diversity may be underestimated. No repertoire was sampled before or during the peak T cell response, only after it.

Looked up from germline, CDR1 is SGHRS and CDR2 is YFSETQ. V lost 0 bases and J lost 8, with 11 bases in between. CDR3 size: 14 residues. Regarding this clone: The antigen is undetermined.

Method: immunoSEQ multiplex PCR; TCRdb's copy keeps in-frame clones and lacks some. The repertoire consists of about 120,000 clones, with around nine tenths occurring once and the leading ten covering just over 7%. The chain has TRBV5-1 and TRBJ1-4; D uncertain. The TCR was taken from an adult in good health. This material consisted of peripheral blood, taken on day 0 of AZD1222 vaccination. The CDR3 reads CASSLARTDEKLFF. For the CDR3, the DNA is TGCGCCAGCAGCTTGGCCAGGACTGACGAAAAACTGTTTTTT.